A selection of T cell receptor beta chains follows, all from one sample in a study of cytomegalovirus exposure and HLA in healthy donors. Method: immunoSEQ multiplex PCR; TCRdb's copy keeps in-frame clones and lacks some. The sample includes 150,000 to 200,000 clones, roughly 79% of them seen just once. Sequenced input: PBMCs. The receptors here all came from a woman aged 40 to 55 in good health and CMV-seronegative. Each CDR3 is given with its conserved first and last residue. D genes are given only for firm matches. Some rows have no size entry. The others give once, few or many, or a class for an expanded clone.

v_gene,abundance,j_gene,d_gene,CDR3nt,CDR3aa
TRBV6-1,.,TRBJ2-2,TRBD1,TGTGCCAGCAATGGACAGGGGGTGAACACCGGGGAGCTGTTTTTT,CASNGQGVNTGELFF
TRBV7-9,.,TRBJ2-7,.,TGTGCCAGCAGCCATGGGGGGTGGGAGCAGTACTTC,CASSHGGWEQYF
TRBV10-3,.,TRBJ1-1,.,TGTGCCATCAGGAACGGAGACAGTGAAGCTTTCTTT,CAIRNGDSEAFF
TRBV5-1,.,TRBJ1-4,.,TGCGCCAGCAGCTTGCAGGGTAATGAAAAACTGTTTTTT,CASSLQGNEKLFF
TRBV30,.,TRBJ2-7,.,TGTGCCTGGACTGCCGGGGGAGCTAGCTCCTACGAGCAGTACTTC,CAWTAGGASSYEQYF
TRBV19,.,TRBJ2-2,TRBD2,TGTGCCAGCCATAGCGGGAGAGAAACCGGGGAGCTGTTTTTT,CASHSGRETGELFF
TRBV19,.,TRBJ1-2,TRBD1,TGTGCCAGTAGTCCCAGTGGGAGGGGACAGGGACCCTATGGCTACACCTTC,CASSPSGRGQGPYGYTF
TRBV11-3,.,TRBJ2-1,TRBD2,TGTGCCAGCAGCTTGACCGGGGGGGAGCAGTTCTTC,CASSLTGGEQFF
TRBV27,.,TRBJ2-2,.,TGTGCCAGTCGAGGGACCGGGGAGCTGTTTTTT,CASRGTGELFF
TRBV7-2,once,TRBJ2-5,.,TGTGCCAGCAGCCGCGACTATCAAGAGACCCAGTACTTC,CASSRDYQETQYF
TRBV7-8,.,TRBJ2-5,.,TGTGCCAGCAGCTTAGCGGACAGCACAGGAGAGACCCAGTACTTC,CASSLADSTGETQYF
TRBV6-5,.,TRBJ2-7,.,TGTGCCAGCCGCGATCTAAATTCCTACGAGCAGTACTTC,CASRDLNSYEQYF
TRBV30,.,TRBJ1-4,TRBD1,TGTGCCTGGAGTGCCCAGACAGGGAGTGGAAAACTGTTTTTT,CAWSAQTGSGKLFF
TRBV9,few,TRBJ2-3,.,TGTGCCAGCAGCGTAGTAGAGGGAGGCCCCACTTCGACGCAGTATTTT,CASSVVEGGPTSTQYF
TRBV5-1,.,TRBJ1-5,.,TGCGCCAGCAGCTTGGCCGGGGGGGCACAGCCCCAGCATTTT,CASSLAGGAQPQHF
TRBV9,.,TRBJ2-7,TRBD2,TGTGCCAGCAGCGTGGACCCTAGCGGGACCTACGAGCAGTACTTC,CASSVDPSGTYEQYF
TRBV5-1,.,TRBJ2-7,.,TGCGCCAGCAGCTTGGCCTCACAGGGGGAGGGTTACGAGCAGTACTTC,CASSLASQGEGYEQYF
TRBV7-9,.,TRBJ2-4,.,TGTGCCAGCAGCCGCGGACTCGCGGGTGACATTCAGTACTTC,CASSRGLAGDIQYF
TRBV5-4,.,TRBJ2-7,TRBD1,TGTGCCAGCAGCACGACAGGGGCAATCTACGAGCAGTACTTC,CASSTTGAIYEQYF
TRBV11-2,once,TRBJ2-1,.,TGTGCCAGCAGCTTAGCTCCGGGGGAGCAGTTCTTC,CASSLAPGEQFF
TRBV11-3,.,TRBJ2-7,TRBD1,TGTGCCAGCAGCCAAGGACAGGCCCTTCCCTACGAGCAGTACTTC,CASSQGQALPYEQYF
TRBV30,.,TRBJ1-4,.,TGTGCCTGGAGTGTAAGCGGCCAGGGGAATGAAAAACTGTTTTTT,CAWSVSGQGNEKLFF
TRBV19,.,TRBJ1-3,TRBD1,TGTGCCAGTAGGCTGGACAGGGCCTTCTCTGGAAACACCATATATTTT,CASRLDRAFSGNTIYF
TRBV9,.,TRBJ2-7,TRBD2,TGTGCCAGCGGGAATGGGGAGCGGGAGCTCGGCGACGAGCAGTACTTC,CASGNGERELGDEQYF
TRBV30,.,TRBJ1-2,.,TGTGCCTGGAGTGTAAGTGGGGCGGCTAACTATGGCTACACCTTC,CAWSVSGAANYGYTF
TRBV29-1,few,TRBJ2-5,TRBD1,TGCAGCGTCCGGGACAGGACAGGGTTGTTAGAAGAGACCCAGTACTTC,CSVRDRTGLLEETQYF
TRBV5-1,once,TRBJ2-3,TRBD1,TGCGCCAGCAGCTCCCAGGGGGAAGATACGCAGTATTTT,CASSSQGEDTQYF
TRBV18,few,TRBJ1-2,.,TGTGCCAGCTCACTTGATGAGGCAGGGGATGGCTACACCTTC,CASSLDEAGDGYTF
TRBV15,.,TRBJ1-2,TRBD1,TGTGCCACCAGCAGAACGACAGGGACCTATGGCTACACCTTC,CATSRTTGTYGYTF
TRBV30,.,TRBJ1-5,.,TGTGCCTGGACGTTGGGGGACACTCATCAGCCCCAGCATTTT,CAWTLGDTHQPQHF
TRBV11-3,.,TRBJ1-1,.,TGTGCCAGCAGCAGAGAGGGCCTCTTGAACACTGAAGCTTTCTTT,CASSREGLLNTEAFF
TRBV6-1,.,TRBJ2-7,.,TGTGCCAGCAGTGAAACAACAGGGATCGGCTACGAGCAGTACTTC,CASSETTGIGYEQYF
TRBV5-1,once,TRBJ1-2,.,TGCGCCAGCAGCTTGGCCCCCCTAGTTGTGGATGGCTACACCTTC,CASSLAPLVVDGYTF
TRBV11-3,.,TRBJ1-1,TRBD1,TGTGCCAGCAGACTAGGACAGGGGACTGAAGCTTTCTTT,CASRLGQGTEAFF
TRBV7-9,.,TRBJ1-2,.,TGTGCCAGCAGCCCGAGTGAGTTGGTATATGGCTACACCTTC,CASSPSELVYGYTF
TRBV9,.,TRBJ1-1,TRBD1,TGTGCCAGCAGCCCAGGGGGAAAGGATACTGAAGCTTTCTTT,CASSPGGKDTEAFF
TRBV2,.,TRBJ1-5,.,TGTGCCAGCAGCCCCGGGCGAGGAGGAGGGAATCAGCCCCAGCATTTT,CASSPGRGGGNQPQHF
TRBV28,.,TRBJ2-7,.,TGTGCCAGCAGTACGGGGGCGGGAGCTTACGAGCAGTACTTC,CASSTGAGAYEQYF
TRBV2,.,TRBJ2-7,TRBD1,TGTGCCAGCAGGCGAACGGACAGGACCTACGAGCAGTACTTC,CASRRTDRTYEQYF
TRBV6-4,.,TRBJ2-1,TRBD2,TGTGCCAGCAGTGAATTGGGACTAGCGGGCGATGAGCAGTTCTTC,CASSELGLAGDEQFF
TRBV2,.,TRBJ1-5,.,TGTGCCAGCAGTGAGGGCGTTCTTAGCAATCAGCCCCAGCATTTT,CASSEGVLSNQPQHF
TRBV4-1,.,TRBJ2-7,TRBD2,TGCGCCAGCAGCCAAGATAGCGGGGCCAGCTACGAGCAGTACTTC,CASSQDSGASYEQYF
TRBV5-1,.,TRBJ2-7,TRBD2,TGCGCCAGCAGCTCGGGGGGGCTGCCCTACGAGCAGTACTTC,CASSSGGLPYEQYF
TRBV9,.,TRBJ2-3,.,TGTGCCAGCAGCGTAGTCTCCGGAGTTGAAACAGATACGCAGTATTTT,CASSVVSGVETDTQYF
TRBV11-2,.,TRBJ2-3,.,TGTGCCAGCAGCTTAGGCGGCGCGGATACGCAGTATTTT,CASSLGGADTQYF
TRBV10-3,once,TRBJ1-2,TRBD1,TGTGCCATCAGTGCCGGGACAGCGGTTAACTATGGCTACACCTTC,CAISAGTAVNYGYTF
TRBV28,.,TRBJ2-5,TRBD2,TGTGCCAGCAGCCCCGCTGGGAGGGGTGGAGAGACCCAGTACTTC,CASSPAGRGGETQYF
TRBV11-2,.,TRBJ2-5,TRBD2,TGTGCCAGCAGCTTAGCTCCCACCGGGCTAGCGGGGCCAGGGACCCAGTACTTC,CASSLAPTGLAGPGTQYF
TRBV2,.,TRBJ2-3,.,TGTGCCAGCAGTGGGGAGAGCACTAGCACAGATACGCAGTATTTT,CASSGESTSTDTQYF
TRBV11-2,.,TRBJ2-7,.,TGTGCCAGCAGCTTAGATCAGGTGGGCAGCCCCTACGAGCAGTACTTC,CASSLDQVGSPYEQYF
TRBV11-1,.,TRBJ1-5,.,TGTGCCAGCAGCCAGGATAGCAATCAGCCCCAGCATTTT,CASSQDSNQPQHF
TRBV30,.,TRBJ1-2,TRBD1,TGTGCCTGGAGTGCCGGGACAGGGGGAAATGGCTACACCTTC,CAWSAGTGGNGYTF
TRBV2,.,TRBJ2-7,.,TGTGCCAGCAGTGACCAGAACCTCTCCTACGAGCAGTACTTC,CASSDQNLSYEQYF
TRBV5-1,.,TRBJ2-1,TRBD2,TGCGCCAGCAGCCAGGGACTAGCGGGAGACTCCTACAATGAGCAGTTCTTC,CASSQGLAGDSYNEQFF